Listed below are T cell receptor beta chains from one sample, sequenced in a study of response to subunit inactivated influenza vaccine. A single record per CDR3 protein comes from TCRdb applying MiXCR to the RT-PCR reads. Among about 540,000 distinct CDR3 sequences, less than 25% were seen once, and the ten largest hold 2.5% to 3.5%. These same records also appear under a second study, on T cells expressing NK-cell markers.

The specimen comprised CD4+ T cells sorted from PBMCs, sampled 11 to 12 days after vaccination. The source is a man aged 50 to 60 who received an inactivated influenza vaccine. CDR3s leave out the opening cysteine and the closing phenylalanine or tryptophan. The order of the fields is D gene, V gene, J gene, CDR3 protein. The D gene is left open where the match is weak.

TRBD2	TRBV20-1	TRBJ2-1	SAETGLAGNDEQF
NA	TRBV7-2	TRBJ2-7	ASYPGRNPVNEQY
TRBD2	TRBV15	TRBJ2-7	ATSRDRTSGDYEQY
NA	TRBV28	TRBJ2-5	ASSLGVEETQY
NA	TRBV3-1	TRBJ2-7	ASSQGSLRSSYEQY
NA	TRBV15	TRBJ2-7	ATSRDYGGSYEQY
NA	TRBV5-6	TRBJ2-2	ASSPFLGGTGELF
NA	TRBV9	TRBJ2-3	ASSVGGGGDTQY
NA	TRBV29-1	TRBJ1-1	SVERKLGHTEAF
NA	TRBV20-1	TRBJ1-1	SATRSYSEAF
TRBD1	TRBV9	TRBJ1-1	ASSKDRGEAF
NA	TRBV5-6	TRBJ2-7	ASSYTSFGPYEQY
NA	TRBV18	TRBJ2-6	ASSPGVSGANVLT
TRBD2	TRBV6-2/TRBV6-3	TRBJ2-1	ASSLGLAGAYNEQF
NA	TRBV29-1	TRBJ1-2	SVESLGPDYGYT
NA	TRBV27	TRBJ2-7	ASSSSTVADEQY
TRBD2	TRBV20-1	TRBJ2-3	SAKNLAGADTQY
NA	TRBV7-9	TRBJ2-3	ASSILERFTDTQY
NA	TRBV6-5	TRBJ1-1	ASSHSGRINTEAF
TRBD1	TRBV7-9	TRBJ2-1	ASSLGDRLTYNEQF
NA	TRBV5-6	TRBJ1-1	ASSLARMNTEAF
NA	TRBV3-1	TRBJ1-1	ASSPGPGTEAF
NA	TRBV28	TRBJ2-4	ASSFLGKSGSTKNIQY
TRBD2	TRBV11-2	TRBJ2-7	ASSLLAGQYEQY
TRBD1	TRBV9	TRBJ2-1	ASRPGTGVYNEQF
TRBD1	TRBV28	TRBJ2-6	ASSSGTGRYGANVLT
NA	TRBV6-5	TRBJ1-5	ASSYSYDARANQPQH